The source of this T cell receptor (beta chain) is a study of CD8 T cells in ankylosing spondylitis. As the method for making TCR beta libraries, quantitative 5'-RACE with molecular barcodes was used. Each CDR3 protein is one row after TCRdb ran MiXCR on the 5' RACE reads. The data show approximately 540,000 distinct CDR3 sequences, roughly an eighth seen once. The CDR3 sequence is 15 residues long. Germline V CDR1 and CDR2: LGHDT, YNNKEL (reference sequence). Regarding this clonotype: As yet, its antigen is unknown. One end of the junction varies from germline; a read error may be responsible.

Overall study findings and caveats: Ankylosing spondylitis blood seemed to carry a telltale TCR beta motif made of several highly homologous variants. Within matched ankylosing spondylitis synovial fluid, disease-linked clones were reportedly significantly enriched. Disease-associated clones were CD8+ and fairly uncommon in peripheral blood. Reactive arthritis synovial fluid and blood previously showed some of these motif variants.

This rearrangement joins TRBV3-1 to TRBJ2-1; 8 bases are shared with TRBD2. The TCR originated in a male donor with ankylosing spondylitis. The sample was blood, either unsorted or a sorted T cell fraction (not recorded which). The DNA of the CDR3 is TGTGCCAGCAGACAAGCGGGAGAAGGGTACAATGAGCAGTTCTTC. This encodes CASRQAGEGYNEQFF.